The following is a T cell receptor (beta chain) sequence with its context. The data belong to a study of brain metastases from non-small cell lung cancer. From germline, CDR1 is SNHLY and CDR2 FYNNEI. Trimming shortened V by 7 bases and J by 1 base, and 11 bases separated the two germline ends. There are 14 residues in the CDR3. Here immunoSEQ multiplex PCR was the method, and the copy in TCRdb shows in-frame clones only, minus some. The data hold just over 2,000 clones, with 85% observed a single time. J is TRBJ2-1 and V is TRBV2, with D possibly being TRBD1 (7 bases). The sequenced sample was tumor-adjacent normal tissue. This receptor was identified in a donor over 35 with non-small cell lung cancer. The CDR3 reads CASNPGGSYNEQFF. CDR3 in DNA: TGTGCCAGCAACCCAGGGGGGTCCTACAATGAGCAGTTCTTC.